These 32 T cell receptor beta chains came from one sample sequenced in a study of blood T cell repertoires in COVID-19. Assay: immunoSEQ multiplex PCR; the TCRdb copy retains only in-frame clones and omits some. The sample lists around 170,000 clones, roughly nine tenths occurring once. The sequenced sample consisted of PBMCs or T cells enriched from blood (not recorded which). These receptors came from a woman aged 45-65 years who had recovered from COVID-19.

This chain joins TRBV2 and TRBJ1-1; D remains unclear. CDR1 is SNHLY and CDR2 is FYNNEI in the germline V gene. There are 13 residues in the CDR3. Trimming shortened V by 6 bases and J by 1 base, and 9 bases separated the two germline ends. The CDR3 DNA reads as TGTGCCAGCAGAGCGTCAGCGAACACTGAAGCTTTCTTT. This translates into CASRASANTEAFF.

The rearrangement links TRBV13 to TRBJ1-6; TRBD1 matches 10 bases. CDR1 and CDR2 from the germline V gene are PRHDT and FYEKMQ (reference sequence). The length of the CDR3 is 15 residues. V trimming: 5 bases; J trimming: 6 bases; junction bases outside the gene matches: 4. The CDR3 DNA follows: TGTGCCAGCAGCGCCGGGACAGGGGCTAATTCACCCCTCCACTTT. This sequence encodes CASSAGTGANSPLHF.

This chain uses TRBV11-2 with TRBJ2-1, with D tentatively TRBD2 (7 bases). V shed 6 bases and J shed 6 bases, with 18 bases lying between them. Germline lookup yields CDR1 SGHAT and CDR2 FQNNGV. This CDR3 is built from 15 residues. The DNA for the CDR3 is TGTGCCAGCAGTCTAGGGGGGGCCGCGCTCAATGAGCAGTTCTTC. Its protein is CASSLGGAALNEQFF.

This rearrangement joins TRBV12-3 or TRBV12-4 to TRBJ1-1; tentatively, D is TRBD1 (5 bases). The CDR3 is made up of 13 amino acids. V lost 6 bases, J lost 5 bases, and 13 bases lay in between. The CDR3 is CASRTGGWTEAFF. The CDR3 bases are TGTGCCAGCAGAACTGGGGGGTGGACTGAAGCTTTCTTT.

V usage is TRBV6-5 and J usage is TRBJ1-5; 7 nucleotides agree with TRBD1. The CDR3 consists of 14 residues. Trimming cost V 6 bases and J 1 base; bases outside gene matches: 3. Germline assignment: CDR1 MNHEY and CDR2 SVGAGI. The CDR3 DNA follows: TGTGCCAGCAGAAGACAGGGAAGCAATCAGCCCCAGCATTTT. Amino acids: CASRRQGSNQPQHF.

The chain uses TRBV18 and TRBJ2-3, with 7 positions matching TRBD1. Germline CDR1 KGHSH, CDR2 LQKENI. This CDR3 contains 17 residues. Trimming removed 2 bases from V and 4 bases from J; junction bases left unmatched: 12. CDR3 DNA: TGTGCCAGCTCACCAGTCGGCCTACGACAGGGCCCAGATACGCAGTATTTT. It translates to CASSPVGLRQGPDTQYF.

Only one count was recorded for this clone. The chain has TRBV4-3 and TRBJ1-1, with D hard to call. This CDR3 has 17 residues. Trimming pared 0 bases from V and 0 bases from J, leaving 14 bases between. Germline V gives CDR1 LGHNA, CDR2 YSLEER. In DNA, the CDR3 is TGCGCCAGCAGCCAAGAGGGGAGTGGGCGGATGAACACTGAAGCTTTCTTT. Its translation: CASSQEGSGRMNTEAFF.

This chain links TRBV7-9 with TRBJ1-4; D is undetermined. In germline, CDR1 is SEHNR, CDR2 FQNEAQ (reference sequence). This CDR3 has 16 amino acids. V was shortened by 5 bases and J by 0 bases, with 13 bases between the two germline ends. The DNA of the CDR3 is TGTGCCAGCAGCCACGGAGGCCGGACAACTAATGAAAAACTGTTTTTT. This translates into CASSHGGRTTNEKLFF.

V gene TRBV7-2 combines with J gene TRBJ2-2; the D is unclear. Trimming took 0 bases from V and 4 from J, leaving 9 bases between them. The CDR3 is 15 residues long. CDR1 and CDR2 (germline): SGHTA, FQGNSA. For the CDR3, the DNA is TGTGCCAGCAGCTTAGCAGCAGGTGGCACCGGGGAGCTGTTTTTT. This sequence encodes CASSLAAGGTGELFF. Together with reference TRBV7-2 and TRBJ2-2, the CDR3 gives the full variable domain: GAGVSQSPSNKVTEKGKDVELRCDPISGHTALYWYRQSLGQGLEFLIYFQGNSAPDKSGLPSDRFSAERTGGSVSTLTIQRTQQEDSAVYLCASSLAAGGTGELFFGEGSRLTVL.

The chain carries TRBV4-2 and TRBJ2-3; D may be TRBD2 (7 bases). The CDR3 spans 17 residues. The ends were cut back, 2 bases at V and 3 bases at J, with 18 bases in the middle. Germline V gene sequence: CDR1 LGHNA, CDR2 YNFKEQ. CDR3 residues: CASSQRVPGGRTDTQYF. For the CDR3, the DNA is TGTGCCAGCAGCCAAAGGGTCCCGGGGGGCCGGACAGATACGCAGTATTTT.

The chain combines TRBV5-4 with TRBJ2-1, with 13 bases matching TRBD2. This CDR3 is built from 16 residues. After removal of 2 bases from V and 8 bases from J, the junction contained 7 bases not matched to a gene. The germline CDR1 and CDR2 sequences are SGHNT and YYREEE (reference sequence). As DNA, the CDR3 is TGTGCCAGCAGCTTTCCCGGACTAGCGGGAGAGGATGAGCAGTTCTTC. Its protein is CASSFPGLAGEDEQFF.

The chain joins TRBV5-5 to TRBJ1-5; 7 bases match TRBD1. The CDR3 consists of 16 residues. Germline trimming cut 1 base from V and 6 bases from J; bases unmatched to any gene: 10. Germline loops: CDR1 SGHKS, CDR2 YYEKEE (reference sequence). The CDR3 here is CASSLTDRVASQPQHF. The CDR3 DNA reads TGTGCCAGCAGCTTGACTGACAGGGTGGCCTCTCAGCCCCAGCATTTT.

The CDR3 here is CASSIGGTSGAKNIQYF. CDR3 nucleotide sequence: TGTGCCAGTAGTATAGGCGGGACTAGCGGAGCCAAAAACATTCAGTACTTC. The genes are TRBV19 and TRBJ2-4, with 11 nucleotides matching TRBD2. The V gene end was trimmed by 1 base and the J gene end by 0 bases; junction bases not matched to a gene: 2. The CDR3 is 17 amino acids. Germline-derived CDR1 and CDR2 are LNHDA and SQIVND (reference sequence).

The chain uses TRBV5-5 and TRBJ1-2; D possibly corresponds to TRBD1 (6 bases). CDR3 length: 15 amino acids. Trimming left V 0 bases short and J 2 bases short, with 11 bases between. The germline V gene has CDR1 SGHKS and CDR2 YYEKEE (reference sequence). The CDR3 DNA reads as TGTGCCAGCAGCTTGGTGGCGCAGGGGAACTATGGCTACACCTTC. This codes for CASSLVAQGNYGYTF. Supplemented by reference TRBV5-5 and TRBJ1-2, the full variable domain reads DAGVTQSPTHLIKTRGQQVTLRCSPISGHKSVSWYQQVLGQGPQFIFQYYEKEERGRGNFPDRFSARQFPNYSSELNVNALLLGDSALYLCASSLVAQGNYGYTFGSGTRLTVV.

The CDR3 coding sequence is TGTGCCTGGAGTCGACTGCTGGGGACAGGGGGCTCTGGGGCCAACGTCCTGACTTTC. Its translation is CAWSRLLGTGGSGANVLTF. V is TRBV30 and J is TRBJ2-6, with 11 bases aligning to TRBD1. The V gene's germline CDR1 is GTSNPN and CDR2 SVGIG (reference sequence). V trimming: 2 bases; J trimming: 0 bases; junction bases outside the gene matches: 9. The CDR3 spans 19 residues.

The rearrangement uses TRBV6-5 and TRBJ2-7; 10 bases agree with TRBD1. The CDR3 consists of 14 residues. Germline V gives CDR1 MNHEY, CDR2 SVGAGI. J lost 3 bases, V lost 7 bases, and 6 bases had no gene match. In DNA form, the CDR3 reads TGTGCCAGCAAACCGGGACAGGGGTTCTACGAGCAGTACTTC. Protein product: CASKPGQGFYEQYF.

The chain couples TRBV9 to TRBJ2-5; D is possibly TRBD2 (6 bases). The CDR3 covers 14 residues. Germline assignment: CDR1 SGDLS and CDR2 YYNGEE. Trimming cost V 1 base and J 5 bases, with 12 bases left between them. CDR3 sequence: CASSVQGSGETQYF. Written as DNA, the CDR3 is TGTGCCAGCAGCGTACAGGGTAGCGGCGAGACCCAGTACTTC.

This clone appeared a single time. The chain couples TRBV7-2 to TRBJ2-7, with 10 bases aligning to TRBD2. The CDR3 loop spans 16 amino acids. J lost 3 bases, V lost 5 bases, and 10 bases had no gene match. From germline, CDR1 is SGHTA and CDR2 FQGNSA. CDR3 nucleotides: TGTGCCAGCAGCAGGACTAGCGGCCCATCCGTCTACGAGCAGTACTTC. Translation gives CASSRTSGPSVYEQYF.

The CDR3 DNA follows: TGTGCCAGCAGCTTGTTCTGGGGGGACTATGGCTACACCTTC. Protein: CASSLFWGDYGYTF. The V and J genes are TRBV5-6 and TRBJ1-2, with a tentative D call TRBD1 (5 bases). Germline values: CDR1 SGHDT, CDR2 YYEEEE. The ends were cut back, 1 base at V and 3 bases at J, with 10 bases in the middle. This CDR3 contains 14 residues.

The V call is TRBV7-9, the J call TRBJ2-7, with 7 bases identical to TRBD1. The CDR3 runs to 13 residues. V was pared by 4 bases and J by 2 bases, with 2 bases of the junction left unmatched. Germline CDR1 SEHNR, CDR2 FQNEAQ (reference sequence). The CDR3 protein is CASSWDSTYEQYF. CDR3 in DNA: TGTGCCAGCAGCTGGGACAGTACCTACGAGCAGTACTTC.

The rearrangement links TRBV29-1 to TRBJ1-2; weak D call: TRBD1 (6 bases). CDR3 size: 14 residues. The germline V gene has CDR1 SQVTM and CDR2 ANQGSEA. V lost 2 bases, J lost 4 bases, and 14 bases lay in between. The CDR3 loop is CSVEKGDPGYGYTF. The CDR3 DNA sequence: TGCAGCGTTGAAAAGGGGGACCCCGGCTATGGCTACACCTTC. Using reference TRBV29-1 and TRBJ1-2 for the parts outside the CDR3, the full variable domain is SAVISQKPSRDICQRGTSLTIQCQVDSQVTMMFWYRQQPGQSLTLIATANQGSEATYESGFVIDKFPISRPNLTFSTLTVSNMSPEDSSIYLCSVEKGDPGYGYTFGSGTRLTVV.

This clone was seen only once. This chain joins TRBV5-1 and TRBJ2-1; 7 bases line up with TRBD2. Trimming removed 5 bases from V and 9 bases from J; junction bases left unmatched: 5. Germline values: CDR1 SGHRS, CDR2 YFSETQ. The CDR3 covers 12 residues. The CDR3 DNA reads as TGCGCCAGCAGTCCTAGCGGTCCTGAGCAGTTCTTC. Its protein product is CASSPSGPEQFF.

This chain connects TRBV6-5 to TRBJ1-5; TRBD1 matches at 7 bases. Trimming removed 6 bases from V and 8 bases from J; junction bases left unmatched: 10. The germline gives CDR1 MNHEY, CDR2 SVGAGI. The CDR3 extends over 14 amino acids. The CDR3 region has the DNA TGTGCCAGCAGCAAAACAGGGGTGGGTGAGCCCCAGCATTTT. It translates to CASSKTGVGEPQHF.

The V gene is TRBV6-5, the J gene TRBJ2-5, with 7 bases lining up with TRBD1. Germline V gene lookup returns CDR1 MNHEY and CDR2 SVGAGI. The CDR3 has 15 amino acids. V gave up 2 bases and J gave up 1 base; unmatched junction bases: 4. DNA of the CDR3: TGTGCCAGCAGTTACGGGACAGCAACCCAAGAGACCCAGTACTTC. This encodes CASSYGTATQETQYF.

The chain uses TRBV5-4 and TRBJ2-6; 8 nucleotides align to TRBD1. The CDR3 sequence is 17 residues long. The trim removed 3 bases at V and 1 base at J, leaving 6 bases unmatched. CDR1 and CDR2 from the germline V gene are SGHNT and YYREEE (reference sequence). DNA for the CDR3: TGTGCCAGCAGCTCGGACAGGGCCTTATCTGGGGCCAACGTCCTGACTTTC. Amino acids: CASSSDRALSGANVLTF.

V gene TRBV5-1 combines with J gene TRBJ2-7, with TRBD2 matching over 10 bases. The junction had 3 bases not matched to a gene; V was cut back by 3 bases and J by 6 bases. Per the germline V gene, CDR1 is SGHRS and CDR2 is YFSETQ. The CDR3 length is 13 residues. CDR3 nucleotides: TGCGCCAGCAGCTCCGGGACTAGCGCCGAGCAGTACTTC. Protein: CASSSGTSAEQYF.

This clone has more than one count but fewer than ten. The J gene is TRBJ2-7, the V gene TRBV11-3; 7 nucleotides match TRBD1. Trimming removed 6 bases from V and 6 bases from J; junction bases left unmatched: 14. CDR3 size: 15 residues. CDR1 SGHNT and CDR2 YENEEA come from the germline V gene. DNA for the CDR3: TGTGCCAGCAGTAGGAGAGCCGGGACAGTCTCCGAGCAGTACTTC. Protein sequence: CASSRRAGTVSEQYF.

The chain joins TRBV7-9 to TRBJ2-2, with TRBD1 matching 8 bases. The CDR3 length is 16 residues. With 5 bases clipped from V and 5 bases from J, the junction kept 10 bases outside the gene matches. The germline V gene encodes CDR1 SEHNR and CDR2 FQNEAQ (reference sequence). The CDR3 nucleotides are TGTGCCAGCAGCAGAACGGACAGGGCCGGAACCGGGGAGCTGTTTTTT. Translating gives CASSRTDRAGTGELFF.

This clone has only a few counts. The chain's CDR3 is CASSSDRGDQPQHF. As DNA, the CDR3 is TGTGCCAGCAGTTCGGACAGGGGAGATCAGCCCCAGCATTTT. The chain is built from TRBV6-5 and TRBJ1-5, with TRBD1 identical over 9 bases. J lost 5 bases, V lost 4 bases, and 3 bases had no gene match. The CDR3 extends over 14 amino acids. Germline loops: CDR1 MNHEY, CDR2 SVGAGI.

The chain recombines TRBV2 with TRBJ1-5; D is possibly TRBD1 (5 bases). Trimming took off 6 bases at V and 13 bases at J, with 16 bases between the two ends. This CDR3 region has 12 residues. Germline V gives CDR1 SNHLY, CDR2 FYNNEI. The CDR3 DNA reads TGTGCCAGCAGCTTAAGGACATTAGGACAGCATTTT. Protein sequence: CASSLRTLGQHF.

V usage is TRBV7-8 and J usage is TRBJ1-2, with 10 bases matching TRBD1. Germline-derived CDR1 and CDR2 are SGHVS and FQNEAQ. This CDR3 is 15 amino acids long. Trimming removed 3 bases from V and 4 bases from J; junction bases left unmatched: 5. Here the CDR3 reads CASSLGTGEFYGYTF. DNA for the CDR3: TGTGCCAGCAGCTTGGGGACAGGGGAATTCTATGGCTACACCTTC.

The CDR3 reads CSVGDRGRGTEAFF. DNA for the CDR3: TGCAGCGTTGGGGACAGGGGAAGGGGCACTGAAGCTTTCTTT. V is TRBV29-1 and J is TRBJ1-1, with 10 nucleotides matching TRBD1. Losses at the gene ends were 4 bases for V and 4 bases for J; bases not matched to a gene: 6. Germline CDR1 reads SQVTM; CDR2 reads ANQGSEA. The CDR3 contains 14 residues.